This T cell receptor (beta chain) was identified during a study of regulatory T cells in long-lasting Graves disease. Study outcomes and limitations: Newly diagnosed patients had higher TCR diversity than persistent Graves' patients did.

Building of the TCR beta libraries involved iRepertoire HTBI primers and Arm-PCR of CDR3 regions. MiXCR, applied by TCRdb to the multiplex PCR reads, yields one record per CDR3 protein. The sample carries over 500,000 distinct CDR3 sequences, 15% to 20% recorded once. A note on this clonotype: Its antigen is still unknown. Without the conserved terminal phenylalanine or tryptophan, this CDR3 likely stems from a read error.

Time point meaning: newly diagnosed GD, antithyroid drugs for less than 3 months. Generation of the TCR library employed RNA extracted from PBMCs. These same data were also listed under a study on T cells in Graves' hyperthyroidism and ophthalmopathy. That publication notes: TCR CDR3 regions were first amplified by RT-PCR with HTBI primers. Blood also contained most expanded thyroid clonotypes above 0.001.

The source is a man younger than 35 with Graves disease. Sequencing used peripheral blood mononuclear cells (PBMCs), obtained at new diagnosis, from a patient treated with antithyroid drugs.

CDR3 DNA sequence: TGTGCCAGCAGCCAAGCCGGGACGGATAATGAGCAGTTCCTC. It specifies CASSQAGTDNEQFL. The chain combines TRBV14 with TRBJ2-1; possibly TRBD1 or TRBD2 for D (5 bases each). Trimming stripped 1 base from V and 7 bases from J, with 11 bases between. This CDR3 has 14 residues. The germline CDR1 and CDR2 sequences are SGHDN and FVKESK.